The 32 T cell receptor beta chains below were found in one sample sequenced in a study of radiation and T cells in renal cell carcinoma. Measured with immunoSEQ multiplex PCR; TCRdb has only the in-frame clones, and not every one. The sample yields about 130,000 clones, roughly 77% seen once. The time point was: blood 2 weeks post-SBRT. The treatment here: 15 Gy SBRT to primary tumor, nephrectomy 4 weeks later. The specimen comprised blood, sampled from a patient whose treatment included radiotherapy and nephrectomy. These receptors all stem from a woman aged 60-70 years with renal cell carcinoma.

The J gene is TRBJ2-7, the V gene TRBV19; D possibly corresponds to TRBD2 (7 bases). Germline values: CDR1 LNHDA, CDR2 SQIVND (reference sequence). The CDR3 contains 16 residues. Trimming stripped 5 bases from V and 3 bases from J, with 20 bases between. This CDR3 reads CASSPWGGQYIYEQYF. The CDR3 nucleotides are TGTGCCAGTAGTCCCTGGGGGGGACAATACATCTACGAGCAGTACTTC.

This rearrangement joins TRBV9 to TRBJ2-1; no clear D gene. CDR3 length equals 16 residues. Germline CDR1 SGDLS, CDR2 YYNGEE. The germline V and J ends were trimmed by 0 bases and 0 bases, with 10 bases remaining between them. CDR3 sequence reads: CASSVEGAASYNEQFF. The CDR3, as DNA: TGTGCCAGCAGCGTAGAAGGCGCGGCCTCCTACAATGAGCAGTTCTTC.

The rearrangement joins TRBV5-6 to TRBJ2-7; 8 nucleotides match TRBD1. Germline CDR1 SGHDT, CDR2 YYEEEE. The CDR3 loop spans 17 amino acids. J was trimmed by 5 bases and V by 4 bases; bases with no gene match: 17. The DNA for the CDR3 is TGTGCCAGCAGCCCTACGCCCAGAATGCAGGGGGCGGACGAGCAGTACTTC. This codes for CASSPTPRMQGADEQYF.

The chain uses TRBV6-6 and TRBJ2-2; no clear D. The germline V gene has CDR1 MNHNY and CDR2 SVGAGI (reference sequence). The ends were cut back, 8 bases at V and 2 bases at J, with 12 bases in the middle. This CDR3 has 14 amino acids. CDR3 in DNA: TGTGCCAGCTTAGGAAAGAGCAACACCGGGGAGCTGTTTTTT. Translated: CASLGKSNTGELFF.

This clone was seen only a few times. CDR3 residues: CASSIRWGSYEQYF. CDR3 bases: TGTGCCAGTAGTATACGTTGGGGTTCCTACGAGCAGTACTTC. V usage is TRBV19 and J usage is TRBJ2-7, with no clear D. Trimming removed 2 bases from V and 1 base from J, with 9 bases in between. The CDR3 length is 14 residues. The germline V gene has CDR1 LNHDA and CDR2 SQIVND (reference sequence).

The rearrangement uses TRBV2 and TRBJ2-2; D may correspond to TRBD1 or TRBD2 (6 bases each). The CDR3 runs to 14 residues. The germline V gene encodes CDR1 SNHLY and CDR2 FYNNEI. Deletions cut 7 bases from V and 3 bases from J, with 12 bases between. The CDR3 region has the DNA TGTGCCAGCACCCCGAGGGGGGACACCGGGGAGCTGTTTTTT. It translates to CASTPRGDTGELFF.

This chain uses TRBV4-1 with TRBJ2-1, with 7 bases matching TRBD2. Germline values: CDR1 MGHRA, CDR2 YSYEKL. V lost 4 bases and J lost 2; bases outside the gene matches: 5. The CDR3 is 15 residues long. The CDR3 region is CASSPTSDAYNEQFF. The CDR3 bases are TGCGCCAGCAGCCCCACTAGCGACGCCTACAATGAGCAGTTCTTC.

The chain employs TRBV27 and TRBJ2-7; 15 bases fit TRBD2. J gave up 4 bases and V 5 bases, and 12 bases lay outside the gene matches. Germline V gene lookup returns CDR1 MNHEY and CDR2 SMNVEV (reference sequence). This CDR3 has 18 amino acids. The CDR3 here is CASSPLSRTSGGVYEQYF. The CDR3 DNA reads as TGTGCCAGCAGTCCTCTCAGCCGGACTAGCGGGGGGGTTTACGAGCAGTACTTC.

This chain links TRBV27 with TRBJ2-3; 7 bases fit TRBD2. The germline V gene has CDR1 MNHEY and CDR2 SMNVEV (reference sequence). The V segment lost 5 bases and the J segment 1 base; nucleotides outside the gene matches: 9. The CDR3 has 16 amino acids. In nucleotides, the CDR3 is TGTGCCAGCAGTCCGCCCAGGGCGGGGGGCACAGATACGCAGTATTTT. Its translation: CASSPPRAGGTDTQYF.

J is TRBJ1-4 and V is TRBV5-1, with TRBD1 as a possible D gene (6 bases). CDR3 length: 15 residues. The germline V gene encodes CDR1 SGHRS and CDR2 YFSETQ. V was shortened by 2 bases and J by 5 bases, with 13 bases between the two germline ends. The CDR3 DNA reads TGCGCCAGCAGCTTCACCGGGACATTAAATGAAAAACTGTTTTTT. It codes for CASSFTGTLNEKLFF.

Of note for this clone: A read error is possible here, since a much larger clone lies one base away. Other DNA variants within this sample encode the same CDR3. The chain is built from TRBV6-1 and TRBJ2-1; no clear D. The germline CDR1 and CDR2 sequences are MNHNS and SASEGT. Trimming pared 7 bases from V and 5 bases from J, leaving 3 bases between. The length of the CDR3 is 10 residues. The CDR3 loop reads CASTNNEQFF. DNA of the CDR3: TGTGCCAGCACGAACAATGAGCAGTTCTTC.

J is TRBJ2-7 and V is TRBV4-1; D gene uncertain. Trimming removed 1 base at V and 3 bases at J, with 13 bases between. Germline V gene data show CDR1 as MGHRA and CDR2 as YSYEKL. This CDR3 is built from 15 residues. As DNA, the CDR3 is TGCGCCAGCAGCCAAGGTGAGGCCAGCGACTACGAGCAGTACTTC. Protein product: CASSQGEASDYEQYF.

The V gene is TRBV5-1, the J gene TRBJ2-7, with 7 bases aligning to TRBD1. This CDR3 region has 15 residues. V was pared by 3 bases and J by 2 bases, with 8 bases of the junction left unmatched. Germline CDR1 and CDR2: SGHRS and YFSETQ. The CDR3 nucleotides are TGCGCCAGCAGCTCCAGGCCGGGACAGACCTACGAGCAGTACTTC. It yields the protein CASSSRPGQTYEQYF.

This clone was seen a handful of times. The rearrangement joins TRBV5-1 to TRBJ1-5; 7 bases are shared with TRBD1. V lost 1 base, J lost 3 bases, and 4 bases stayed unmatched. Looked up from germline, CDR1 is SGHRS and CDR2 is YFSETQ. The CDR3 runs 15 residues. DNA of the CDR3: TGCGCCAGCAGCTTGTTGGGACAGACCAATCAGCCCCAGCATTTT. Amino acids: CASSLLGQTNQPQHF.

A few counts support this clone. The CDR3 DNA follows: TGTGCCAGCACTGGACTAGCGGGAGCCAATGAGCAGTTCTTC. Protein sequence: CASTGLAGANEQFF. The chain joins TRBV6-1 to TRBJ2-1; the match to TRBD2 covers 13 bases. In germline, CDR1 is MNHNS, CDR2 SASEGT. This CDR3 is built from 14 residues. Losses at the gene ends were 7 bases for V and 6 bases for J; bases not matched to a gene: 3.

This chain joins TRBV7-9 and TRBJ2-3, with D hard to call. Germline V lookup: CDR1 SEHNR, CDR2 FQNEAQ (reference sequence). The CDR3 has 16 amino acids. The V end lost 1 base, the J end lost 1 base, and 12 bases lay between the germline ends. CDR3 residues: CASSLVSVIGTDTQYF. CDR3 nucleotides: TGTGCCAGCAGCTTAGTGTCCGTAATTGGCACAGATACGCAGTATTTT. The full variable domain, with the rest looked up from reference TRBV7-9 and TRBJ2-3, is DTGVSQNPRHKITKRGQNVTFRCDPISEHNRLYWYRQTLGQGPEFLTYFQNEAQLEKSRLLSDRFSAERPKGSFSTLEIQRTEQGDSAMYLCASSLVSVIGTDTQYFGPGTRLTVL.

This sequence joins TRBV9 and TRBJ2-3, with D perhaps TRBD1 (5 bases). Trimming took 2 bases from V and 6 from J, leaving 13 bases between them. The CDR3 extends over 14 amino acids. Germline V lookup: CDR1 SGDLS, CDR2 YYNGEE. The CDR3 reads CASSVSFGADTQYF. The CDR3 region has the DNA TGTGCCAGCAGCGTTTCCTTTGGGGCCGATACGCAGTATTTT.

The rearrangement uses TRBV2 and TRBJ1-1, with D possibly matching TRBD1 (6 bases). CDR1 SNHLY and CDR2 FYNNEI come from the germline V gene. V shed 7 bases and J shed 0 bases, with 12 bases lying between them. The CDR3 has 14 residues. The DNA of the CDR3 is TGTGCCAGCACCCTAGGACAGATGAACACTGAAGCTTTCTTT. Its translation is CASTLGQMNTEAFF.

This clone was observed a single time. The J gene is TRBJ2-7, the V gene TRBV11-2; D call uncertain. From germline, CDR1 is SGHAT and CDR2 FQNNGV. The CDR3 extends over 13 amino acids. V was pared by 7 bases and J by 2 bases, with 12 bases between. CDR3 loop: CASTLDRTYEQYF. The CDR3, as DNA: TGTGCCAGCACCCTAGACCGCACCTACGAGCAGTACTTC.

This chain joins TRBV5-6 and TRBJ1-2; D remains unclear. Germline CDR1 and CDR2: SGHDT and YYEEEE. Trimming removed 0 bases from V and 8 bases from J, with 11 bases in between. This CDR3 spans 13 amino acids. The CDR3 DNA reads as TGTGCCAGCAGCTTGGCCGGAATGGGGGGCTACACCTTC. Amino acids: CASSLAGMGGYTF.

V usage is TRBV18 and J usage is TRBJ1-4; D remains ambiguous. The CDR3 sequence is 14 residues long. Trimming removed 3 bases at V and 10 bases at J, with 15 bases between. Germline-derived CDR1 and CDR2 are KGHSH and LQKENI. For the CDR3, the DNA is TGTGCCAGCTCACCGGGCCTAACGTTCGGAAAACTGTTTTTT. This gives the protein CASSPGLTFGKLFF.

The CDR3 nucleotides are TGTGCCAGCAGCTTTGACCAAGAGACCCAGTACTTC. As protein: CASSFDQETQYF. This chain joins TRBV11-2 and TRBJ2-5; D unclear. This CDR3 is 12 amino acids long. Per the germline V gene, CDR1 is SGHAT and CDR2 is FQNNGV. The ends were cut back, 3 bases at V and 0 bases at J, with 2 bases in the middle.

The gene calls are TRBV7-3 and TRBJ2-7; a possible D gene is TRBD1 (6 bases). The V gene lost 3 bases and the J gene lost 3 bases, with 9 bases spanning the gap. This CDR3 spans 13 amino acids. The germline gives CDR1 SGHTA, CDR2 FQGTGA. The CDR3 sequence: CASSFGTNYEQYF. CDR3 DNA: TGTGCCAGCAGCTTCGGGACAAACTACGAGCAGTACTTC. The whole variable domain, remainder taken from reference TRBV7-3 and TRBJ2-7, is GAGVSQTPSNKVTEKGKYVELRCDPISGHTALYWYRQSLGQGPEFLIYFQGTGAADDSGLPNDRFFAVRPEGSVSTLKIQRTERGDSAVYLCASSFGTNYEQYFGPGTRLTVT.

This chain uses TRBV7-8 with TRBJ1-6, with a possible D match to TRBD1 (6 bases). Per germline, CDR1 SGHVS and CDR2 FQNEAQ. Trimming took off 1 base at V and 3 bases at J, with 7 bases between the two ends. The length of the CDR3 is 15 residues. The CDR3 nucleotides are TGTGCCAGCAGCTTAGAGGACAGCTATAATTCACCCCTCCACTTT. This encodes CASSLEDSYNSPLHF.

The chain links TRBV15 to TRBJ2-6; D is ambiguous. CDR3 size: 19 residues. Trimming stripped 3 bases from V and 0 bases from J, with 18 bases between. Germline V gene lookup returns CDR1 LNHNV and CDR2 YYDKDF (reference sequence). The CDR3 loop is CATSRDWGSELSGANVLTF. DNA for the CDR3: TGTGCCACCAGCAGGGATTGGGGATCCGAGCTCTCTGGGGCCAACGTCCTGACTTTC.

This chain connects TRBV28 to TRBJ2-5, with TRBD2 matching 11 bases. J lost 5 bases, V lost 9 bases, and 11 bases had no gene match. Germline V gene data show CDR1 as MDHEN and CDR2 as SYDVKM. The length of the CDR3 is 15 residues. The CDR3 loop is CASEIAGGPGETQYF. The DNA of the CDR3 is TGTGCCAGTGAAATAGCGGGAGGGCCGGGCGAGACCCAGTACTTC.

This CDR3 reads CASSYLQGSYNSPLHF. CDR3 in DNA: TGTGCCAGCAGTTACCTACAGGGGTCATATAATTCACCCCTCCACTTT. This rearrangement joins TRBV6-6 to TRBJ1-6; 7 bases align to TRBD1. The CDR3 spans 16 residues. V was clipped by 2 bases and J by 4 bases; unmatched bases: 5. Per germline, CDR1 MNHNY and CDR2 SVGAGI (reference sequence).

The CDR3 DNA reads as TGTGCCAGCAGCTTGGCAGGGGTATACACCATATATTTT. Protein: CASSLAGVYTIYF. This chain uses TRBV5-8 with TRBJ1-3, with a tentative D call TRBD1 (6 bases). This CDR3 region has 13 residues. V was cut by 0 bases and J by 8 bases, with 9 bases left in between. Germline V gene sequence: CDR1 SGHTS, CDR2 YDEGEE.

The chain links TRBV6-1 to TRBJ2-7; unclear D gene. Trimming took off 0 bases at V and 2 bases at J, with 11 bases between the two ends. Germline V gene lookup returns CDR1 MNHNS and CDR2 SASEGT. This CDR3 has 15 residues. CDR3 nucleotide sequence: TGTGCCAGCAGTGAAGCCAGTCAGAGGACCTACGAGCAGTACTTC. It yields the protein CASSEASQRTYEQYF.

CDR3 coding DNA: TGTGCCAGCAGTGCCAAGCATCGTGAGGGCCTTTACAATGAGCAGTTCTTC. It yields the protein CASSAKHREGLYNEQFF. This chain uses TRBV6-1 with TRBJ2-1; D is possibly TRBD2 (5 bases). The germline gives CDR1 MNHNS, CDR2 SASEGT. The CDR3 loop spans 17 amino acids. V lost 4 bases and J lost 4, with 20 bases in between.

The gene calls are TRBV10-3 and TRBJ1-2; TRBD1 is a possible D gene (6 bases). V lost 0 bases to trimming and J lost 3 bases, with 8 bases between them. In germline, CDR1 is ENHRY, CDR2 SYGVKD. This CDR3 contains 14 residues. CDR3 region: CAISESPGDYGYTF. CDR3 DNA sequence: TGTGCCATCAGTGAGTCCCCAGGGGACTATGGCTACACCTTC.

The chain recombines TRBV7-5 with TRBJ2-2. TRBV7-5 is classified as a pseudogene. CDR3 length: 14 amino acids. The CDR3 here is CARSLTVRPGELFF. The CDR3 DNA reads TGTGCCAGAAGCTTGACGGTGCGACCCGGGGAGCTGTTTTTT.